The clone carrying this T cell receptor (beta chain) was recorded many times. What it binds is unknown. This entry comes from a study of regulatory T cells in long-lasting Graves disease. General study points: There was favoring of TRBV28, TRBJ1-2 and TRBJ2-5 in persistent disease.

CDR3 length: 16 amino acids. V trimming: 3 bases; J trimming: 4 bases; junction bases outside the gene matches: 6. The germline V gene encodes CDR1 DFQATT and CDR2 SNEGSKA (reference sequence). Regarding time point: newly diagnosed GD, antithyroid drugs for less than 3 months. PBMC RNA served as the TCR library source. To make TCR beta libraries, researchers used iRepertoire HTBI primers and Arm-PCR of CDR3 regions. One entry per CDR3 protein, called by TCRdb with MiXCR from the multiplex PCR reads. Counted here are about 520,000 distinct CDR3 sequences, 12% occurring once; the ten biggest clones make up about 8.9%. These data also featured in a second study, about T cells in Graves' hyperthyroidism and ophthalmopathy. This second study says: Carried out on the TCR CDR3, a first-round RT-PCR used the HTBI primer set.

V usage is TRBV20-1 and J usage is TRBJ2-2; TRBD2 agrees at 12 bases. The starting material was peripheral blood mononuclear cells (PBMCs), obtained at new diagnosis, from a patient treated with antithyroid drugs. The TCR was taken from a woman in her 30s with Graves disease. The CDR3 spells CSASTLAGGFTGELFF. The CDR3 region has the DNA TGCAGTGCTAGCACCCTAGCGGGAGGGTTCACCGGGGAGCTGTTTTTT.